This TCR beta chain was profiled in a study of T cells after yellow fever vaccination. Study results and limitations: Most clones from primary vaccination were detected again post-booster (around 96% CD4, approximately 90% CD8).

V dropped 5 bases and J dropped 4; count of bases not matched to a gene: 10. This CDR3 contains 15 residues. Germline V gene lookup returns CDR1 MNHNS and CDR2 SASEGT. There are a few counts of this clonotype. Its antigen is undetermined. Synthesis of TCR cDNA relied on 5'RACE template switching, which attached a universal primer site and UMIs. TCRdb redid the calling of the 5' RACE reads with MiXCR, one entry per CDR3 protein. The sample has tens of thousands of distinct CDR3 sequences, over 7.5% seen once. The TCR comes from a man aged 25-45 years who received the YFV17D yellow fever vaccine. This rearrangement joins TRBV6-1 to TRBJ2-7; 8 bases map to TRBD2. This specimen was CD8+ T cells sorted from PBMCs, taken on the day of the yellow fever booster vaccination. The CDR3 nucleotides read TGTGCCAGCAGTAGCGTTCGGGGGGGTCCATACGAGCAGTACTTC. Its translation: CASSSVRGGPYEQYF.